This T cell receptor beta chain was observed in a study of cytomegalovirus exposure and HLA in healthy donors. Sequenced by immunoSEQ multiplex PCR; TCRdb stores in-frame clones only, minus some. The data show roughly 150,000 clones, about 90% seen once. Overall study results and limits: Some public TCRs appeared in many individuals, while most sequences were rare. Cytomegalovirus association was assigned to approximately 160 TCR beta chains.

V lost 4 bases, J lost 0 bases, and 11 bases lay in between. Germline loops: CDR1 SGHRS, CDR2 YFSETQ. This CDR3 has 14 amino acids. The donors were in the approximately 120-subject validation cohort, distinct from the approximately 700-subject first cohort. About this clone: Its target is not known. This sample also contains other DNA sequences that code for the same CDR3.

The sample comprised PBMCs. V gene TRBV5-1 combines with J gene TRBJ2-7; D ambiguous. This receptor was obtained from a woman in her twenties or thirties in good health and CMV-seronegative. The CDR3 DNA reads TGCGCCAGCAGCCCAGGCAGGCACTCCTACGAGCAGTACTTC. Encoded protein: CASSPGRHSYEQYF.